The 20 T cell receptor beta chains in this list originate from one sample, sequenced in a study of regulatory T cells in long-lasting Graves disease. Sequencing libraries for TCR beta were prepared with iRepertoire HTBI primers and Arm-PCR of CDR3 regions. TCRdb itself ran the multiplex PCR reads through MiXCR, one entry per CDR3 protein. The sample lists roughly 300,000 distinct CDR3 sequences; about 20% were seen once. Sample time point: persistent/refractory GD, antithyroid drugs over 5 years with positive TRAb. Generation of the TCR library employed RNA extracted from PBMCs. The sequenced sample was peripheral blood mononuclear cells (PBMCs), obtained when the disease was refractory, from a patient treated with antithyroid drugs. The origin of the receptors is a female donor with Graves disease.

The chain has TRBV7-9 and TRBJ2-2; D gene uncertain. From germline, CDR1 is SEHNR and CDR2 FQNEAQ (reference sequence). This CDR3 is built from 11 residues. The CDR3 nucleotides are TGTGCTTTAAGAAACACCGGGGAGCTGTTTTTT. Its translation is CALRNTGELFF.

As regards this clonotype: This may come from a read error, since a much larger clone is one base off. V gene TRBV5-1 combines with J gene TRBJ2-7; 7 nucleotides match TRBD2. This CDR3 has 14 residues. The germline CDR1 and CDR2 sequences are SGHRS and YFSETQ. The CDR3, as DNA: TGCGCCAGCAGCTTGGGGTCGGGGGGATACGAGCGGTACTTC. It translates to CASSLGSGGYERYF.

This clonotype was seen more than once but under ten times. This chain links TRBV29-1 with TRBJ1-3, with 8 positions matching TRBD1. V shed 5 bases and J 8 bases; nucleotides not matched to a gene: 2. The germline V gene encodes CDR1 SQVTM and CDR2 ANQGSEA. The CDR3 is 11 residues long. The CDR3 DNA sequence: TGCAGCGTTTCAGGGGGCTACACCATATATTTT. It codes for CSVSGGYTIYF.

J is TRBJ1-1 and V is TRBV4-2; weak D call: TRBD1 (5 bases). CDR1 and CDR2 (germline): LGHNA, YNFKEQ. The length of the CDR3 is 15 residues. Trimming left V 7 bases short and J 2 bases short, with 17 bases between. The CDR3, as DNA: TGTGCCAGCATGCCCATAGACAGTCAAAACACTGAAGCTTTCTTT. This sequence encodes CASMPIDSQNTEAFF.

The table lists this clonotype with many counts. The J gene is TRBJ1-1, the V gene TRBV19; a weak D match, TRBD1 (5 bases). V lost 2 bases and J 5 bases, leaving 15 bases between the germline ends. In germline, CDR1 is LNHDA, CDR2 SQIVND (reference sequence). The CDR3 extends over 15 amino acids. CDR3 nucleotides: TGTGCCAGTAGTATACCGGTGGGGGGAAGGACTGAAGCTTTCTTT. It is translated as CASSIPVGGRTEAFF.

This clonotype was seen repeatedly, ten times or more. The CDR3, as DNA: TGTGCCAGCAGTTTAATTGGGGCTAGCCCGACCTTCTACGAGCAGTACTTC. Its protein is CASSLIGASPTFYEQYF. J is TRBJ2-7 and V is TRBV28; D possibly matches TRBD1 or TRBD2 (5 bases each). The CDR3 extends over 17 amino acids. Germline values: CDR1 MDHEN, CDR2 SYDVKM. Trimming left V 2 bases short and J 3 bases short, with 20 bases between.

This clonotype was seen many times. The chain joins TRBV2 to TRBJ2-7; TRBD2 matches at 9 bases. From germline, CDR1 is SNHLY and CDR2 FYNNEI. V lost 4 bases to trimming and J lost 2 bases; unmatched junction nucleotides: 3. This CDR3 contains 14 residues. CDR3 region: CASSGVAGAYEQYF. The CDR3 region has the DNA TGTGCCAGCAGTGGGGTAGCGGGAGCCTACGAGCAGTACTTC.

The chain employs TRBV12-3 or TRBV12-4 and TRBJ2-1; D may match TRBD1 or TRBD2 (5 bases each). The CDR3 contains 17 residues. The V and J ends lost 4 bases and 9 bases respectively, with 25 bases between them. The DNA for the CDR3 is TGTGCCAGCAGTTCGCCCCAGATCATACGTACCGGGACTGAGCAGTTCTTC. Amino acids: CASSSPQIIRTGTEQFF.

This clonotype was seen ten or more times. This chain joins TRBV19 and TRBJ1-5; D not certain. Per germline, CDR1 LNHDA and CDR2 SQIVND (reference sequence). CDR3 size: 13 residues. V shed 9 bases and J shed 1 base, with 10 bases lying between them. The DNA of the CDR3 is TGTGCCAGCCTCGGAAACAGCAATCAGCCCCAGCATTTT. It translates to CASLGNSNQPQHF.

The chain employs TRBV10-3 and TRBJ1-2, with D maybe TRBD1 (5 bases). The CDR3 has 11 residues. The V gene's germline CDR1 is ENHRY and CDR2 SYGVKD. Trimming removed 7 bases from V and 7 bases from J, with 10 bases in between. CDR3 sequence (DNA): TGTGCCATCACCGATGGGGGTGGCTACACCTTC. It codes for CAITDGGGYTF.

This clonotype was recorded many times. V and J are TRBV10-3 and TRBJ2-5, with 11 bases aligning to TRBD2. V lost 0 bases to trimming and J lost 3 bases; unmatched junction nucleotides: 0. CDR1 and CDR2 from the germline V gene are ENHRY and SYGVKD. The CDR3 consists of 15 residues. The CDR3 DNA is TGTGCCATCAGTGAGTCGGGACTAGCGGAAGAGACCCAGTACTTC. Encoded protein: CAISESGLAEETQYF.

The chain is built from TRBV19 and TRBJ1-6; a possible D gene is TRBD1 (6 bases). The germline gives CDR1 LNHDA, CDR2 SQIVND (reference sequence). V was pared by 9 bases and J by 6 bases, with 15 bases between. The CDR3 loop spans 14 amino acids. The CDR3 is CASNRAPSNSPLHF. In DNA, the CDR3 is TGTGCCAGCAACAGGGCACCGTCTAATTCACCCCTCCACTTT. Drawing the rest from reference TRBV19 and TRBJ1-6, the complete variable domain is DGGITQSPKYLFRKEGQNVTLSCEQNLNHDAMYWYRQDPGQGLRLIYYSQIVNDFQKGDIAEGYSVSREKKESFPLTVTSAQKNPTAFYLCASNRAPSNSPLHFGNGTRLTVT.

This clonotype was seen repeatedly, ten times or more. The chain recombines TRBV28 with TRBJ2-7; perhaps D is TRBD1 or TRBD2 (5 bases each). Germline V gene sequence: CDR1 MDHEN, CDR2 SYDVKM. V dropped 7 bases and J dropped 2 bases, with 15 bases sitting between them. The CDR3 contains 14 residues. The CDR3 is CASISGGRPYEQYF. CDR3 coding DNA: TGTGCCAGCATCAGTGGGGGACGCCCCTACGAGCAGTACTTC.

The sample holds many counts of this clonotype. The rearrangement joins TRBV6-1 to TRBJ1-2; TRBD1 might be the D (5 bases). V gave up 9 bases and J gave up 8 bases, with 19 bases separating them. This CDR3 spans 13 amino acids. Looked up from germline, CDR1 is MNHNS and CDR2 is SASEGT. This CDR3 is CASKTGGGYGYTF. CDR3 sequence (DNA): TGTGCCAGTAAAACAGGCGGTGGGTACGGCTACACCTTC.

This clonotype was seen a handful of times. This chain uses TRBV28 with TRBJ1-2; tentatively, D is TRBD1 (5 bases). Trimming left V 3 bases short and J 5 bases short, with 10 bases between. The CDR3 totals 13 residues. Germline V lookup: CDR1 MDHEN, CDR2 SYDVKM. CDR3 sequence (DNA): TGTGCCAGCAGTTTGGGACGGTTTTATGGCTACACCTTC. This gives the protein CASSLGRFYGYTF.

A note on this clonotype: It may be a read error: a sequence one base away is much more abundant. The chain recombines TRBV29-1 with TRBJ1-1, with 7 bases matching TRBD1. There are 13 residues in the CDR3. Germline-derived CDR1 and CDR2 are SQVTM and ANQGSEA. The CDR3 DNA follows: TGCGGCGTTGTGAGGACAGGAAACACTGAAGCTTTCTTT. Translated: CGVVRTGNTEAFF.

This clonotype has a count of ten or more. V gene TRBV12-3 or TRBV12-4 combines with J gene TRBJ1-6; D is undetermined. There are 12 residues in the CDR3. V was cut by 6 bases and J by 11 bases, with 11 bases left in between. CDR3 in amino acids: CASRYSSTPLHF. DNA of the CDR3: TGTGCCAGCAGATATAGTAGTACACCCCTCCACTTT.

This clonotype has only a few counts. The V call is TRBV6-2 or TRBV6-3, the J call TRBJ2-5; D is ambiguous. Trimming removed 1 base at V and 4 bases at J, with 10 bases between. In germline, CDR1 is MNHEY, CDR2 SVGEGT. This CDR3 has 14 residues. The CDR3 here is CASSYWAGGETQYF. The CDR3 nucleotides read TGTGCCAGCAGTTACTGGGCAGGCGGAGAGACCCAGTACTTC.

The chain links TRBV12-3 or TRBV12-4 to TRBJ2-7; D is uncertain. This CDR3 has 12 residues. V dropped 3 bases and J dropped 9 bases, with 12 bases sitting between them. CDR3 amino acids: CASSFLERGQYF. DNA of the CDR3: TGTGCCAGCAGTTTTTTAGAACGCGGGCAGTACTTC.

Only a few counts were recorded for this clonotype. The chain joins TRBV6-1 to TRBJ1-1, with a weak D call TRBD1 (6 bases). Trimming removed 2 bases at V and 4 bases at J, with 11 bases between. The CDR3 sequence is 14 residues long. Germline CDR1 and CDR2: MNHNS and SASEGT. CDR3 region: CASSELGGRTEAFF. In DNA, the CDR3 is TGTGCCAGCAGTGAACTTGGGGGGCGCACTGAAGCTTTCTTT.